This TCR beta chain comes out of a study of T cells in tumors after PD-1 blockade. Method: immunoSEQ multiplex PCR; TCRdb's copy keeps in-frame clones and lacks some. This sample has tens of thousands of clones, with around four fifths found just once. CDR3 length equals 15 residues. Trimming removed 6 bases at V and 9 bases at J, with 22 bases between. Germline loops: CDR1 SGDLS, CDR2 YYNGEE. This sequence joins TRBV9 and TRBJ2-1; a possible D gene is TRBD2 (5 bases). The source was PBMCs, collected before anti-PD-1 treatment. The TCR sequence derives from a human donor with basal cell carcinoma. DNA of the CDR3: TGTGCCAGCACGGACGGGATTTCGGATTATAGTGAGCAGTTCTTC. This translates into CASTDGISDYSEQFF.